This T cell receptor (beta chain) was identified during a study of human T cells and chemical hapten exposure. Ten or more counts support this clonotype. Time point: patch test 1, 2 weeks after DPC sensitization. Regarding treatment: therapeutic diphenylcyclopropenone sensitization with weekly scalp DPC. Trimming took 6 bases from V and 0 from J, leaving 16 bases between them. This CDR3 is 16 amino acids long. MiXCR was run by TCRdb on the RACE reads, yielding one entry per CDR3 protein. The sample contains around 300,000 distinct CDR3 sequences, about 7% of which appear only once. The clonotype comes from a young woman with alopecia areata. Some clones in this sample may be carry-over from other donors' samples. The chain has TRBV12-3 or TRBV12-4 and TRBJ2-3, with D possibly being TRBD1 (5 bases). The sample here was whole blood, taken in connection with sensitization to the hapten diphenylcyclopropenone (DPC). CDR3 nucleotide sequence: TGTGCCAGCAGCTTCAGGGTCCTCTCTAGCACAGATACGCAGTATTTT. It specifies CASSFRVLSSTDTQYF.